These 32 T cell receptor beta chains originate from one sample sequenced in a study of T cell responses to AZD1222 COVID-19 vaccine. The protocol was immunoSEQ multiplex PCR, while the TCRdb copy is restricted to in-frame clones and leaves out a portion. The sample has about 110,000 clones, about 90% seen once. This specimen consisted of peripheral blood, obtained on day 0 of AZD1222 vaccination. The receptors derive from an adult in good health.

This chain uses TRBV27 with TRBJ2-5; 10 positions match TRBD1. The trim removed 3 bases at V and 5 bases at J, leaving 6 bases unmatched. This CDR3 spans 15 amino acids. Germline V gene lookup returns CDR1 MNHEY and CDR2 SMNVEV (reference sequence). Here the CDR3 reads CASSFSGQGRETQYF. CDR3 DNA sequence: TGTGCCAGCAGTTTTTCGGGACAGGGGCGGGAGACCCAGTACTTC.

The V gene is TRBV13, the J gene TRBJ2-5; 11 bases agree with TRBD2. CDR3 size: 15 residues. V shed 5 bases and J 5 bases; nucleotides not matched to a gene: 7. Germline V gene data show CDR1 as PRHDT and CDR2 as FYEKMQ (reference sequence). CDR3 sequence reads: CASSLTSGGGETQYF. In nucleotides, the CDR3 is TGTGCCAGCAGCCTCACTAGCGGGGGTGGGGAGACCCAGTACTTC.

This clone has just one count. The CDR3 nucleotides read TGTGCCTGGAGTTCCGACCTTCTCTACGAGCAGTACTTC. Protein product: CAWSSDLLYEQYF. The chain uses TRBV30 and TRBJ2-7; D uncertain. This CDR3 is 13 amino acids long. In germline, CDR1 is GTSNPN, CDR2 SVGIG (reference sequence). Trimming removed 2 bases from V and 3 bases from J, with 11 bases in between. The full variable domain, its missing parts supplied by reference TRBV30 and TRBJ2-7, is SQTIHQWPATLVQPVGSPLSLECTVEGTSNPNLYWYRQAAGRGLQLLFYSVGIGQISSEVPQNLSASRPQDRQFILSSKKLLLSDSGFYLCAWSSDLLYEQYFGPGTRLTVT.

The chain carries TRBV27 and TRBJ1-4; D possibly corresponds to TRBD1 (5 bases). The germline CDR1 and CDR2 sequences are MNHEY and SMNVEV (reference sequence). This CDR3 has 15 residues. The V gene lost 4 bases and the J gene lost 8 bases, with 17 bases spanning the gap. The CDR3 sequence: CASSSGGRASEKLFF. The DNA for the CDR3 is TGTGCCAGCAGTTCTGGAGGCAGGGCGTCAGAAAAACTGTTTTTT.

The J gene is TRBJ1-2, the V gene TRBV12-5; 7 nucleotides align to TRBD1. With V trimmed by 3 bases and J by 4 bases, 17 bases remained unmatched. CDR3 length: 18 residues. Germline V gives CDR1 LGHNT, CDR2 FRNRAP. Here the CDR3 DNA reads TGTGCTAGTGGTTTCGGCGGACAGGATCGGGTTAGTGGCTATGGCTACACCTTC. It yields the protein CASGFGGQDRVSGYGYTF.

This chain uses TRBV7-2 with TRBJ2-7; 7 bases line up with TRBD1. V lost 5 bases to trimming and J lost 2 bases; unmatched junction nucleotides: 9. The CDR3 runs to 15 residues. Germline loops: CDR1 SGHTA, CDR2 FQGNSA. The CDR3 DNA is TGTGCCAGCAGCCCTCGGACAGGAAGGCCCTACGAGCAGTACTTC. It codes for CASSPRTGRPYEQYF. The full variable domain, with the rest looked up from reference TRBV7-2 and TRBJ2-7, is GAGVSQSPSNKVTEKGKDVELRCDPISGHTALYWYRQSLGQGLEFLIYFQGNSAPDKSGLPSDRFSAERTGGSVSTLTIQRTQQEDSAVYLCASSPRTGRPYEQYFGPGTRLTVT.

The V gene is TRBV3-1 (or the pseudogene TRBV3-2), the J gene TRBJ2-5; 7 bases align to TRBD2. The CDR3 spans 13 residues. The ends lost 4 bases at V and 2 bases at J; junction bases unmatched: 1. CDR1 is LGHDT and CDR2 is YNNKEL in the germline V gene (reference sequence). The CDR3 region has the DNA TGTGCCAGCAGCCCGGGACTACAAGAGACCCAGTACTTC. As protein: CASSPGLQETQYF.

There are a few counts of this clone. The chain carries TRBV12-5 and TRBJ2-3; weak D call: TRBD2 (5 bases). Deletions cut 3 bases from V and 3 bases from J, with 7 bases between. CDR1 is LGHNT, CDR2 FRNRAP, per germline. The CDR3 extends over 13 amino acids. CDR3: CASGFPGTDTQYF. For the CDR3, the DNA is TGTGCTAGTGGTTTCCCGGGGACAGATACGCAGTATTTT.

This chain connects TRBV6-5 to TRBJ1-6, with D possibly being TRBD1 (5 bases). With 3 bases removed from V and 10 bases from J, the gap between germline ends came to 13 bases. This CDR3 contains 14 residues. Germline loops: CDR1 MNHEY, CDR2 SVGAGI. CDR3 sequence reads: CASSYRGWDSPLHF. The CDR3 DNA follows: TGTGCCAGCAGTTATCGTGGGTGGGACTCACCCCTCCACTTT.

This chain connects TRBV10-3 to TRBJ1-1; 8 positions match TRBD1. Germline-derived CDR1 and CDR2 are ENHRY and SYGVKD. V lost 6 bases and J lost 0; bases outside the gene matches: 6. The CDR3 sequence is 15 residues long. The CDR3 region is CAIRTGARMNTEAFF. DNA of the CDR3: TGTGCCATCAGGACAGGGGCGAGGATGAACACTGAAGCTTTCTTT.

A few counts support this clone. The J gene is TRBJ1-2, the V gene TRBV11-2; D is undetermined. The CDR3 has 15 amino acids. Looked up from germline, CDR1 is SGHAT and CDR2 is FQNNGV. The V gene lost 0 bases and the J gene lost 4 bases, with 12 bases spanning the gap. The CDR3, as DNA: TGTGCCAGCAGCTTAGACCCCACGGACCCCTATGGCTACACCTTC. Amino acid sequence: CASSLDPTDPYGYTF.

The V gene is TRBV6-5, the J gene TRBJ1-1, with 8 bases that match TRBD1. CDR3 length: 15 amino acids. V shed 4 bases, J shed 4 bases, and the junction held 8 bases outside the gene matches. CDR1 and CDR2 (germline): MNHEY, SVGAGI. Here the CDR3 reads CASSSQGEGATEAFF. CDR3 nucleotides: TGTGCCAGCAGTTCACAGGGGGAGGGGGCCACTGAAGCTTTCTTT.

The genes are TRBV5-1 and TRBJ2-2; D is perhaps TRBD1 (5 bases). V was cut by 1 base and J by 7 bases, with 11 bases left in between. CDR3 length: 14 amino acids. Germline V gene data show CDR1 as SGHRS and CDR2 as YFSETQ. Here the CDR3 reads CASSLQGAGGELFF. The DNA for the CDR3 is TGCGCCAGCAGCTTGCAAGGGGCCGGCGGGGAGCTGTTTTTT. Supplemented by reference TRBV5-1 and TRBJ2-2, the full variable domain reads KAGVTQTPRYLIKTRGQQVTLSCSPISGHRSVSWYQQTPGQGLQFLFEYFSETQRNKGNFPGRFSGRQFSNSRSEMNVSTLELGDSALYLCASSLQGAGGELFFGEGSRLTVL.

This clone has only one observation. CDR3 bases: TGTGCCAGCAGTGATTTTCGGCCCTACGAGCAGTACTTC. Protein: CASSDFRPYEQYF. The V and J genes are TRBV6-1 and TRBJ2-7; unclear D gene. Germline V gene sequence: CDR1 MNHNS, CDR2 SASEGT. The CDR3 runs to 13 residues. V dropped 3 bases and J dropped 2 bases, with 8 bases sitting between them.

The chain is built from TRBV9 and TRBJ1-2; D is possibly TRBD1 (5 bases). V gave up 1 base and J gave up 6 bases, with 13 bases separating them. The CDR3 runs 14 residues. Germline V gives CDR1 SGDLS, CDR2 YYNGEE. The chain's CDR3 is CASSVQGWWNGYTF. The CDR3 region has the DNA TGTGCCAGCAGCGTACAGGGATGGTGGAATGGCTACACCTTC.

CDR3 sequence reads: CASSLEGGEGQPQHF. The DNA for the CDR3 is TGCGCCAGCAGCTTGGAGGGGGGTGAAGGACAGCCCCAGCATTTT. The V gene is TRBV5-1, the J gene TRBJ1-5; tentatively, D is TRBD1 (6 bases). V was shortened by 0 bases and J by 7 bases, with 14 bases between the two germline ends. CDR1 SGHRS and CDR2 YFSETQ come from the germline V gene. The CDR3 contains 15 residues.

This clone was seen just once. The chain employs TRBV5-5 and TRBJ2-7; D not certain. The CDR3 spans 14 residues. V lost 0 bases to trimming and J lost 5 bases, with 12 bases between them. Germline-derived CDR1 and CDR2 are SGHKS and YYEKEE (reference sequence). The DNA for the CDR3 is TGTGCCAGCAGCTTGGGAGGTCCCAGCCACGAGCAGTACTTC. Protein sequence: CASSLGGPSHEQYF.

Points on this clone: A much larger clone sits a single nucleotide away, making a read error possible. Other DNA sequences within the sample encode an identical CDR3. In DNA form, the CDR3 reads TGTGCCAGCAGCTCCTCAAACACTGAAGCTTTCTTT. Residues: CASSSSNTEAFF. V usage is TRBV11-2 and J usage is TRBJ1-1; D uncertain. This CDR3 is 12 amino acids long. V was trimmed by 4 bases and J by 2 bases, leaving 5 bases between them. The germline V gene encodes CDR1 SGHAT and CDR2 FQNNGV.

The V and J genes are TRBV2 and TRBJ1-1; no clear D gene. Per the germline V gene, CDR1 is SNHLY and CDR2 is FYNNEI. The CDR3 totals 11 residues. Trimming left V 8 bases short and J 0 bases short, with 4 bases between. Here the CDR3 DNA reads TGTGCCAGCCCGATGAACACTGAAGCTTTCTTT. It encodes CASPMNTEAFF.

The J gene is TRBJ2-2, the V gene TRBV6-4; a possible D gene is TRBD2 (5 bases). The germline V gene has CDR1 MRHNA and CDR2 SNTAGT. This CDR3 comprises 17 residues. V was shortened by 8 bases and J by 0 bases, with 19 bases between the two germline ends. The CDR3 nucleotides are TGTGCCAGCGACGAAGAGGGAACTGTTCCGAACACCGGGGAGCTGTTTTTT. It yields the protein CASDEEGTVPNTGELFF.

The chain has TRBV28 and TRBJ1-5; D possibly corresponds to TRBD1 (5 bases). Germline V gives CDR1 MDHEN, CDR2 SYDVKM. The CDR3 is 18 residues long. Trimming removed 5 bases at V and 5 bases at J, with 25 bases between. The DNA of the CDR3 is TGTGCCAGCAGTCGACGAACAGGAACCAGTAGAAGTTATCAGCCCCAGCATTTT. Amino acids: CASSRRTGTSRSYQPQHF.

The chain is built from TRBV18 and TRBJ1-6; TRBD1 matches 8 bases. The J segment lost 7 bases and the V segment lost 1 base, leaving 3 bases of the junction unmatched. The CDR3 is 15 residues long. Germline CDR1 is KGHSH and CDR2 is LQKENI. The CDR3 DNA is TGTGCCAGCTCACCACTGGGACAGGTGAATTCACCCCTCCACTTT. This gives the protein CASSPLGQVNSPLHF.

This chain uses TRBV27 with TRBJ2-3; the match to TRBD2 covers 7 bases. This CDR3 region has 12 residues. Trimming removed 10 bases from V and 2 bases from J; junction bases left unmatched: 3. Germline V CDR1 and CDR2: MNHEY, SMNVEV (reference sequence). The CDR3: CATRGVTDTQYF. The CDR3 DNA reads TGTGCCACCCGGGGGGTCACAGATACGCAGTATTTT.

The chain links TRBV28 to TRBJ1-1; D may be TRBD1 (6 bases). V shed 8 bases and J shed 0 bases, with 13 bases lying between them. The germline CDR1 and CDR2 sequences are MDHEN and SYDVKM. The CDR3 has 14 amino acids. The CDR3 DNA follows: TGTGCCAGCTGCCCAGGGGCTCTGAACACTGAAGCTTTCTTT. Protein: CASCPGALNTEAFF.

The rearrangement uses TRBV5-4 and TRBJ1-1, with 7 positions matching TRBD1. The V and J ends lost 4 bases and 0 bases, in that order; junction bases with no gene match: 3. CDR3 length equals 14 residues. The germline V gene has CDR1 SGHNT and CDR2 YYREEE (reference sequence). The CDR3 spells CASSPTGLNTEAFF. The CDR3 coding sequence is TGTGCCAGCAGCCCGACAGGGTTGAACACTGAAGCTTTCTTT.

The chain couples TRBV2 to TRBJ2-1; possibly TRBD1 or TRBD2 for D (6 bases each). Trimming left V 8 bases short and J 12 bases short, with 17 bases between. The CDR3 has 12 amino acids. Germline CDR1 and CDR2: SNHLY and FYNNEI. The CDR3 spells CASEWRGWGQFF. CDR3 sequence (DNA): TGTGCCAGCGAATGGAGGGGGTGGGGGCAGTTCTTC.

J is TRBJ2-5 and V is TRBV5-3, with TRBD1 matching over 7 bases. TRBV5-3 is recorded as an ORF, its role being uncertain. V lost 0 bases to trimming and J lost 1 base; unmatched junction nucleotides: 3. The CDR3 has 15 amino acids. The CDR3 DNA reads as TGTGCCAGAAGCTTGGCCCGGGACAGCCAAGAGACCCAGTACTTC. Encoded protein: CARSLARDSQETQYF.

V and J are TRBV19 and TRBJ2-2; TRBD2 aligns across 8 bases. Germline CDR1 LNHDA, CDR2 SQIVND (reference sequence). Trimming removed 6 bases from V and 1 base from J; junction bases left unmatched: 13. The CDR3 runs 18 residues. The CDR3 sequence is CASSKDYSRGVNTGELFF. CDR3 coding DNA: TGTGCCAGTAGCAAGGACTACTCGCGGGGGGTGAACACCGGGGAGCTGTTTTTT.

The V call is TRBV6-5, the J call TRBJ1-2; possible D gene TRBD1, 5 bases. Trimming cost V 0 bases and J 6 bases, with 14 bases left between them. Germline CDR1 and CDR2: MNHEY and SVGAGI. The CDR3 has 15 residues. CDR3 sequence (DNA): TGTGCCAGCAGTTACTCGAGGGGTCGGAGAGATGGCTACACCTTC. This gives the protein CASSYSRGRRDGYTF.

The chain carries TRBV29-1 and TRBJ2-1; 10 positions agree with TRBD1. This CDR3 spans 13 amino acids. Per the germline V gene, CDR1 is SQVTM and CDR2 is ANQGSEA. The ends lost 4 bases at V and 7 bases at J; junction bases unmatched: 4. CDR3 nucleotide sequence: TGCAGCGTTGGAGACAGGGGGCGGAATGAGCAGTTCTTC. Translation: CSVGDRGRNEQFF.

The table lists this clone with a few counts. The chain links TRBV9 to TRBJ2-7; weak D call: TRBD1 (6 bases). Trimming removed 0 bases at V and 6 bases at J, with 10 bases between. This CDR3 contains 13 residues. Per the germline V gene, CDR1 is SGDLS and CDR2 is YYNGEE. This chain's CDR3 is CASSVGRGGEQYF. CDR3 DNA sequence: TGTGCCAGCAGCGTAGGTAGAGGGGGCGAGCAGTACTTC.

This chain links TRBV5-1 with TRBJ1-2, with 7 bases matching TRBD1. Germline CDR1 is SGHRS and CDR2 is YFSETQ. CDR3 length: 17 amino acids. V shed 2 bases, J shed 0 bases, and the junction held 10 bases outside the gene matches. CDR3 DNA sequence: TGCGCCAGCAGCTTAAGTAGTGGGACAGATACTAACTATGGCTACACCTTC. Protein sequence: CASSLSSGTDTNYGYTF.